A selection of T cell receptor beta chains follows, all from one sample in a study of cytomegalovirus exposure and HLA in healthy donors. TCRdb's table, derived via immunoSEQ multiplex PCR, lists solely in-frame clones and lacks some. The table records roughly 100,000 clones, 78% of them present only once. The material sequenced was PBMCs. The receptor source for this set is a male donor in good health and CMV-seronegative. Both conserved end residues are part of each CDR3. Each record gives: J gene, clone size, V gene, D gene, CDR3 DNA, CDR3 protein. A D gene is named only where the DNA matches it firmly. Not all rows give a size; the values are once, few, many and, for expanded clones, a class.

TRBJ1-5	few	TRBV19	NA	TGTGCCAGTAGCATGGACAGCATTCAACTCGGTAATCAGCCCCAGCATTTT	CASSMDSIQLGNQPQHF
TRBJ2-3	NA	TRBV19	TRBD2	TGTGCCAGTAGTATGGGTCGGACTAGCGGGAGGTGGCCAGATACGCAGTATTTT	CASSMGRTSGRWPDTQYF
TRBJ2-7	NA	TRBV28	TRBD2	TGTGCCAGCAGTTTATGGGGTAGCGGGAGTTTCTACGAGCAGTACTTC	CASSLWGSGSFYEQYF
TRBJ2-1	few	TRBV7-2	TRBD2	TGTGCCAGCAGCATCAGCCTAGCGGGAGGCTGGGGAGAGCAGTTCTTC	CASSISLAGGWGEQFF
TRBJ2-5	NA	TRBV5-6	TRBD1	TGTGCCAGCAGCTTAGAGGGACAGGGGCAAGAGACCCAGTACTTC	CASSLEGQGQETQYF
TRBJ2-3	NA	TRBV27	NA	TGTGCCAGCAGTCCCCTAGCGACAGATACGCAGTATTTT	CASSPLATDTQYF
TRBJ2-1	NA	TRBV2	TRBD2	TGTGCCAGCAGTGAAAGGACTAGCGGGTACAATGAGCAGTTCTTC	CASSERTSGYNEQFF
TRBJ1-6	few	TRBV7-2	TRBD1	TGTGCCAGCAGACCAATGGGACAGGACGGCTCACCCCTCCACTTT	CASRPMGQDGSPLHF
TRBJ1-6	NA	TRBV6-6	NA	TGTGCCAGCGGGAGGGTTGACGAGTCACCCCTCCACTTT	CASGRVDESPLHF
TRBJ2-3	NA	TRBV5-6	TRBD2	TGTGCCAGCAGCCGGACTAGCGGGAGGGTTGAGTATTTT	CASSRTSGRVEYF
TRBJ2-3	NA	TRBV19	TRBD2	TGTGCCAGTAGTATCCTAGCGGGAGGGACCACAGATACGCAGTATTTT	CASSILAGGTTDTQYF
TRBJ1-3	NA	TRBV29-1	NA	TGCAGCGTTGTGTGGAGCTCTGGAAACACCATATATTTT	CSVVWSSGNTIYF
TRBJ2-5	NA	TRBV19	TRBD2	TGTGCCAGTAGACTGCGGGAGGCCTTACAAGAGACCCAGTACTTC	CASRLREALQETQYF
TRBJ2-7	NA	TRBV4-1	NA	TGCGCCAGCAGCCAAGTAGCGGAGAGCCACGAGCAGTACTTC	CASSQVAESHEQYF
TRBJ1-1	NA	TRBV6-5	TRBD1	TGTGCCAGCAGCGTGGGACAGATGAACACTGAAGCTTTCTTT	CASSVGQMNTEAFF
TRBJ2-5	NA	TRBV11-2	NA	TGTGCCAGCAGCCGCACCGTCAGCGAGCTACAAGAGACCCAGTACTTC	CASSRTVSELQETQYF
TRBJ2-1	NA	TRBV11-3	TRBD2	TGTGCCAGCAGCTTAGATCTCGCAGGACTAGCGGGATCCCCTGAGCAGTTCTTC	CASSLDLAGLAGSPEQFF
TRBJ2-7	NA	TRBV7-9	NA	TGTGCCAGCAGCTTAGTGTTGACTGAATCCTACGAGCAGTACTTC	CASSLVLTESYEQYF
TRBJ2-3	NA	TRBV19	TRBD2	TGTGCCAGTAGTGGCCGTCAGGGCGGGAGATTAGATACGCAGTATTTT	CASSGRQGGRLDTQYF
TRBJ1-2	NA	TRBV11-3	NA	TGTGCCAGCAGCTTAGGGGCCGGGCGGGGAACTACCTATGGCTACACCTTC	CASSLGAGRGTTYGYTF
TRBJ2-5	NA	TRBV11-1	NA	TGTGCCAGCAGCTTAGAAGCGGTCTACCAAGAGACCCAGTACTTC	CASSLEAVYQETQYF
TRBJ2-5	NA	TRBV28	TRBD2	TGTGCCAGCTGCAAACTAGCGGGAGGGGGGGAGGCCCAGTACTTC	CASCKLAGGGEAQYF
TRBJ1-2	NA	TRBV4-3	NA	TGCGCCAGCAGCCAAGGGGGGGTGTCTAACTATGGCTACACCTTC	CASSQGGVSNYGYTF
TRBJ2-7	NA	TRBV2	TRBD1	TGTGCCAGCAGTGAAAGACAGGGCTTTCACGAGCAGTACTTC	CASSERQGFHEQYF
TRBJ2-7	once	TRBV11-3	TRBD2	TGTGCCAGCAGCTTAGAGGGGGGGCTAGCGGGTACCTACGAGCAGTACTTC	CASSLEGGLAGTYEQYF
TRBJ2-5	NA	TRBV7-2	TRBD2	TGTGCCAGCAGCCCTTTCGTAGCGGGGCCGACCGGGGCCCAGTACTTC	CASSPFVAGPTGAQYF